This T cell receptor (beta chain) was captured by sequencing in a study of cytomegalovirus exposure and HLA in healthy donors. Findings and caveats of the study: Using the classifier, cytomegalovirus status was reportedly diagnosed with high specificity and sensitivity. A few CMV-associated chains were confirmed in vitro to be specific for CMV antigens.

The CDR3 is made up of 13 amino acids. CDR1 and CDR2 (germline): SGHDN, FVKESK. The germline V and J ends were trimmed by 4 bases and 6 bases, with 13 bases remaining between them. Sequencing was performed with immunoSEQ multiplex PCR; in TCRdb, only in-frame clones are kept and a portion is missing. The table includes fewer than 250,000 clones, 75% to 90% detected once. Worth noting for this clone: Its antigen remains unidentified.

The chain has TRBV14 and TRBJ2-7; D may be TRBD2 (5 bases). This clonotype was sampled from a woman under 30 in good health and CMV-seronegative. The sample comprised PBMCs. The CDR3 DNA sequence: TGTGCCAGCAGCCCCCTAGGCGAGGGCGAGCAGTACTTC. It encodes CASSPLGEGEQYF.